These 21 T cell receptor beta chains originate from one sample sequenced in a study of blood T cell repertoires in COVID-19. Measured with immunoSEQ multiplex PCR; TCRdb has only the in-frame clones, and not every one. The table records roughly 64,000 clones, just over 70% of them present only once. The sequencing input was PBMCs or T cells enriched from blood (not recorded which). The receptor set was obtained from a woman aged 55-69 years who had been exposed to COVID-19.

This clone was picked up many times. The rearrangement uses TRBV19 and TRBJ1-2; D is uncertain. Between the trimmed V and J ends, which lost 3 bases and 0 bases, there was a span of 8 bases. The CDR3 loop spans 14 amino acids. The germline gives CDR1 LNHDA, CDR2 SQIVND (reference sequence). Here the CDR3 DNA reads TGTGCCAGTAGTATGCGGAGAGCTAACTATGGCTACACCTTC. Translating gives CASSMRRANYGYTF.

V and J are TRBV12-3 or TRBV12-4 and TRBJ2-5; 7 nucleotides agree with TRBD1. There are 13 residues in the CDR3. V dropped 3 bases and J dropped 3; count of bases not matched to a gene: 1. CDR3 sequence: CASSLTGKETQYF. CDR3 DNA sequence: TGTGCCAGCAGTTTGACAGGGAAAGAGACCCAGTACTTC.

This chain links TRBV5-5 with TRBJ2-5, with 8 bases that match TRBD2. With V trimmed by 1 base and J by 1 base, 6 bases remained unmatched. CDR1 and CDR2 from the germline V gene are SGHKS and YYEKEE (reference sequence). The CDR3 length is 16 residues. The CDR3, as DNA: TGTGCCAGCAGCTTGAATTTGCGGGGGGCCCAAGAGACCCAGTACTTC. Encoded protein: CASSLNLRGAQETQYF.

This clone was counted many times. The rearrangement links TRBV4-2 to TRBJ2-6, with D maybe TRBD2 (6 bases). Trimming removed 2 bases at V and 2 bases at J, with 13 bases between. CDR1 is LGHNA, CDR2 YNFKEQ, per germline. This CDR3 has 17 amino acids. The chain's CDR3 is CASSQQTSIPGANVLTF. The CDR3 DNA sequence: TGTGCCAGCAGCCAACAGACTAGTATCCCTGGGGCCAACGTCCTGACTTTC.

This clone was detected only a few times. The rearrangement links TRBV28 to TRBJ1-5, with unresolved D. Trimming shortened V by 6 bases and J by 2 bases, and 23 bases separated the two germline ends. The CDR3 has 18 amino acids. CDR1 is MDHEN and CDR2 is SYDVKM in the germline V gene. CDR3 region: CASSDKSRQVKGNQPQHF. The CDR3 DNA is TGTGCCAGCAGCGATAAATCCCGACAAGTGAAGGGCAATCAGCCCCAGCATTTT.

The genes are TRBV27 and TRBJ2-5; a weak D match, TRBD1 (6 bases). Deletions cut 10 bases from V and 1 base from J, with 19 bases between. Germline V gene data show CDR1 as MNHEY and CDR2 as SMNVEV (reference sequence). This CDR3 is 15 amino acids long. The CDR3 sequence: CATQSNPDSQETQYF. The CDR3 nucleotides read TGTGCCACCCAATCCAACCCGGACAGCCAAGAGACCCAGTACTTC.

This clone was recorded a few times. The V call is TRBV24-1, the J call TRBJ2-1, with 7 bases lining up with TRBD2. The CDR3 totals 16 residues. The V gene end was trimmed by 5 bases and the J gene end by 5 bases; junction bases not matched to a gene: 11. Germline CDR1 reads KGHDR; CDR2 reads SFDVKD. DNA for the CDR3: TGTGCCACCAGTGGTGGGGGAGGGTGGGGGAACAATGAGCAGTTCTTC. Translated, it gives CATSGGGGWGNNEQFF.

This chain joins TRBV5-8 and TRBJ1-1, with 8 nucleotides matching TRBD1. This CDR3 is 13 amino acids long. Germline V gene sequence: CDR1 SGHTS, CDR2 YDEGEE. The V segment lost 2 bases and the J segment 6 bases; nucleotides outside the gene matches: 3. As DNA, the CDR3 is TGTGCCAGCAGCTTCGACAGGGGCTCTGAAGCTTTCTTT. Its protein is CASSFDRGSEAFF.

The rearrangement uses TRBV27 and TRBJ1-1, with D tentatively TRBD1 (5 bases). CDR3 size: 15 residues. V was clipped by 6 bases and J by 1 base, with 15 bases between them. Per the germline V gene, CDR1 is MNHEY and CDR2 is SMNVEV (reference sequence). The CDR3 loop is CASRVGGGRNTEAFF. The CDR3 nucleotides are TGTGCCAGCAGAGTCGGGGGGGGTAGGAACACTGAAGCTTTCTTT.

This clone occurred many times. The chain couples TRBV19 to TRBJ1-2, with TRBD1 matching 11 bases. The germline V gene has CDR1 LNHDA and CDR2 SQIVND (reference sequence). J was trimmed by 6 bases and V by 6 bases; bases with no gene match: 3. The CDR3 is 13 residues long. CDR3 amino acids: CASSWTGGDGYTF. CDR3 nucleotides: TGTGCCAGTAGCTGGACAGGGGGCGATGGCTACACCTTC.

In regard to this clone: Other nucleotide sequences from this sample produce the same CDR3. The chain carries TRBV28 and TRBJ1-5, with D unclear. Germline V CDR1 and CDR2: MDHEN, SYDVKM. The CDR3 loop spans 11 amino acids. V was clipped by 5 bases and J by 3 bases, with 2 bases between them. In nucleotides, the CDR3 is TGTGCCAGCAGTCTCAATCAGCCCCAGCATTTT. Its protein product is CASSLNQPQHF.

CDR3 DNA: TGTGCCAGCAGCTTGTACAGGGCTGGAAACACCATATATTTT. Its protein product is CASSLYRAGNTIYF. J is TRBJ1-3 and V is TRBV11-2; a possible D gene is TRBD1 (6 bases). Per germline, CDR1 SGHAT and CDR2 FQNNGV. The CDR3 has 14 residues. Trimming took off 3 bases at V and 2 bases at J, with 8 bases between the two ends.

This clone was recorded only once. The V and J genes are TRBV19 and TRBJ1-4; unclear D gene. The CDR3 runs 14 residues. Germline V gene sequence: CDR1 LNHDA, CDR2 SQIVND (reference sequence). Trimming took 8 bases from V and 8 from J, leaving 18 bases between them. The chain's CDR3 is CASVRLHGGEKLFF. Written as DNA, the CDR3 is TGTGCCAGTGTCCGACTCCATGGCGGGGAAAAACTGTTTTTT.

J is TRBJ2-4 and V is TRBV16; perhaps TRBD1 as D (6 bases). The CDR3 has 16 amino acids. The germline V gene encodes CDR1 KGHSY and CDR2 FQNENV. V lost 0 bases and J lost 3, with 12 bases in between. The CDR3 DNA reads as TGTGCCAGCAGCCAATCGGGGGCGAAGGGCAAAAACATTCAGTACTTC. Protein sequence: CASSQSGAKGKNIQYF.

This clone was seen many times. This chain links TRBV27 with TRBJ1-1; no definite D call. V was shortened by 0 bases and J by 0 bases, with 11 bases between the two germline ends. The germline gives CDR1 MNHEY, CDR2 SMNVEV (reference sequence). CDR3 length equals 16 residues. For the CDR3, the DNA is TGTGCCAGCAGTTTATCGCCTCCGGGTTTGAACACTGAAGCTTTCTTT. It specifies CASSLSPPGLNTEAFF.

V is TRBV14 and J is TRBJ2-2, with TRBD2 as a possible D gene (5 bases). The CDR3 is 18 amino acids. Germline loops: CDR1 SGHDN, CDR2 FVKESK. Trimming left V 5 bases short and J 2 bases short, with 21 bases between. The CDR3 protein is CASSARGADRFNTGELFF. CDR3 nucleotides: TGTGCCAGCAGCGCTCGAGGAGCGGACCGATTTAACACCGGGGAGCTGTTTTTT.

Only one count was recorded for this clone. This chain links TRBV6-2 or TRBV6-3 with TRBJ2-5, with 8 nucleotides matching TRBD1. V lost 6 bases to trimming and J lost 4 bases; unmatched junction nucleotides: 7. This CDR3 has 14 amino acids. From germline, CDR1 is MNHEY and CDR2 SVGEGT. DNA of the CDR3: TGTGCCAGCAGCATGGCAGGGGGCGCAGAGACCCAGTACTTC. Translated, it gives CASSMAGGAETQYF.

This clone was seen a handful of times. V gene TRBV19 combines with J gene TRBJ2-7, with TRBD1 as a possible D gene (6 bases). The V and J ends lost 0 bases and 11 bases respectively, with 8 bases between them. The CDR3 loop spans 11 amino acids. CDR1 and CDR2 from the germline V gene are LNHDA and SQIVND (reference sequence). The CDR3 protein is CASSIEGHEYF. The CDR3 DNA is TGTGCCAGTAGTATAGAGGGACATGAGTACTTC.

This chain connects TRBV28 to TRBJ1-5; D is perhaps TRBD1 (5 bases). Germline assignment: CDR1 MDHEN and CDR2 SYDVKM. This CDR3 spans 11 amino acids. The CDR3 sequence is CVKQGLLPQHF. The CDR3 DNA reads TGTGTCAAGCAGGGCTTGCTGCCCCAGCATTTT.

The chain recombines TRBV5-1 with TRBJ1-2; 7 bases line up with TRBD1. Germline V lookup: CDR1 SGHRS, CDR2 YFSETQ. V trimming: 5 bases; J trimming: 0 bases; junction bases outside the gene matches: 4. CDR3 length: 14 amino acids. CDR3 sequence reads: CASSSGGSNYGYTF. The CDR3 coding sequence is TGCGCCAGCAGTTCAGGGGGTTCTAACTATGGCTACACCTTC.

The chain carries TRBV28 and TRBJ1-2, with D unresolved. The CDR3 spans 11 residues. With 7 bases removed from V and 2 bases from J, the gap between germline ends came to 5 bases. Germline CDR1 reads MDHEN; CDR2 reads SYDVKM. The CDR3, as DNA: TGTGCCAGCACCGCGAACTATGGCTACACCTTC. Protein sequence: CASTANYGYTF.